The rows below give T cell receptor beta chains drawn from one sample of a study of blood T cell repertoires in COVID-19. The assay was immunoSEQ multiplex PCR, and TCRdb's table has in-frame clones only and misses some. This sample has 150,000 to 170,000 clones, with roughly four fifths found just once. The material sequenced was PBMCs or T cells enriched from blood (not recorded which). All receptors derive from a man aged 45-65 years who had recovered from COVID-19. The CDR3 runs from the conserved cysteine through the conserved F or W. Each record gives: D gene, clone size, J gene, V gene, CDR3 protein, CDR3 DNA. A D gene is named only where the DNA matches it firmly. Not every row has a clone size; where given, it reads once, few, many or a size class.

TRBD1 - TRBJ1-2 TRBV19 CASSIGETGGLGYTF TGTGCCAGTAGTATAGGGGAGACAGGGGGCCTTGGCTACACCTTC
- - TRBJ1-2 TRBV11-2 CASSLASPATDIYGYTF TGTGCCAGCAGCTTAGCAAGCCCGGCGACAGACATCTATGGCTACACCTTC
TRBD2 - TRBJ2-3 TRBV7-2 CASNLFGGGTDTQYF TGTGCCAGCAACCTTTTCGGGGGGGGCACAGATACGCAGTATTTT
TRBD1 - TRBJ1-5 TRBV3-1/TRBV3-2 CASSQGQGGQPQHF TGTGCCAGCAGCCAAGGACAGGGAGGTCAGCCCCAGCATTTT
TRBD1 few TRBJ2-3 TRBV5-1 CASSPGTGDTDTQYF TGCGCCAGCAGCCCCGGGACAGGGGACACAGATACGCAGTATTTT
- - TRBJ1-1 TRBV11-3 CASSLQGPGGHTEAFF TGTGCCAGCAGCTTGCAGGGGCCGGGCGGGCACACTGAAGCTTTCTTT
- - TRBJ2-7 TRBV27 CASSFKKPGQPSSYEQYF TGTGCCAGCAGTTTTAAAAAACCGGGACAACCTAGCTCCTACGAGCAGTACTTC
- - TRBJ1-1 TRBV27 CASRPASGGGAEAFF TGTGCCAGCAGGCCCGCGTCGGGCGGAGGGGCTGAAGCTTTCTTT
- few TRBJ2-3 TRBV14 CASSLSSGYSTDTQYF TGTGCCAGCAGCCTCAGTTCGGGATATAGCACAGATACGCAGTATTTT
- few TRBJ1-1 TRBV9 CASSPSGGGTEAFF TGTGCCAGCAGCCCCTCAGGCGGCGGGACTGAAGCTTTCTTT
- - TRBJ1-5 TRBV6-5 CAVHRGNSNQPQHF TGTGCCGTCCATAGGGGGAATAGCAATCAGCCCCAGCATTTT
TRBD2 - TRBJ2-5 TRBV4-3 CASSQEGGLAGAPRETQYF TGCGCCAGCAGCCAAGAGGGTGGACTAGCGGGGGCCCCCCGAGAGACCCAGTACTTC
TRBD1 - TRBJ2-3 TRBV9 CASSARQGEATDTQYF TGTGCCAGCAGCGCCCGACAGGGGGAGGCCACAGATACGCAGTATTTT
TRBD1 - TRBJ1-2 TRBV6-6 CASSRDRGLNGYTF TGTGCCAGCAGTAGGGACAGGGGTTTGAATGGCTACACCTTC
- once TRBJ1-2 TRBV3-1/TRBV3-2 CASSQGGPSNYGYTF TGTGCCAGCAGCCAAGGGGGCCCCTCTAACTATGGCTACACCTTC
- - TRBJ1-5 TRBV11-2 CASSSDMYSNQPQHF TGTGCCAGCAGCTCCGACATGTATAGCAATCAGCCCCAGCATTTT
- - TRBJ2-4 TRBV10-1 CASSVLGENIQYF TGCGCCAGCAGTGTACTCGGGGAAAACATTCAGTACTTC
TRBD2 - TRBJ2-5 TRBV10-3 CAISLGGGALETQYF TGTGCCATCAGTCTTGGCGGGGGGGCCTTAGAGACCCAGTACTTC
- - TRBJ2-2 TRBV12-5 CASALPRSANTGELFF TGTGCTAGTGCCCTCCCTCGGTCTGCGAACACCGGGGAGCTGTTTTTT
TRBD1 - TRBJ1-1 TRBV5-1 CASSIDPGQGLVEAFF TGCGCCAGCAGCATCGATCCGGGACAGGGCCTTGTAGAAGCTTTCTTT
TRBD1 - TRBJ1-1 TRBV5-5 CASSARPGQGWVNTEAFF TGTGCCAGCAGCGCTCGTCCGGGACAGGGGTGGGTGAACACTGAAGCTTTCTTT
TRBD1 - TRBJ1-1 TRBV15 CATSRPGQDRKAFF TGTGCCACCAGCAGACCTGGACAGGATCGGAAAGCTTTCTTT
TRBD2 - TRBJ2-3 TRBV10-1 CASTLFAGGIDTQYF TGCGCCAGCACCCTCTTCGCGGGGGGGATAGATACGCAGTATTTT
TRBD1 - TRBJ2-5 TRBV14 CASSPGTGPYTQETQYF TGTGCCAGCAGCCCTGGGACAGGGCCGTATACTCAAGAGACCCAGTACTTC
- few TRBJ1-1 TRBV27 CASSLYGPRGYTEAFF TGTGCCAGCAGTTTATACGGCCCGCGGGGGTACACTGAAGCTTTCTTT
- - TRBJ1-3 TRBV6-2/TRBV6-3 CASSAGPGNTIYF TGTGCCAGCAGTGCAGGGCCTGGAAACACCATATATTTT
TRBD1 - TRBJ2-7 TRBV18 CASSADRAPDSYEQYF TGTGCCAGCTCAGCAGACAGGGCCCCCGACTCCTACGAGCAGTACTTC